This T cell receptor beta chain appears in the sequencing data of a study of CD8 T cells in ankylosing spondylitis. Study results and caveats: Ankylosing spondylitis blood appeared to carry a characteristic TCR beta motif of fewer than 10 highly homologous variants.

The germline V gene encodes CDR1 DFQATT and CDR2 SNEGSKA (reference sequence). CDR3 length equals 14 residues. V lost 0 bases and J 4 bases, leaving 11 bases between the germline ends. With respect to this clonotype: As yet, its antigen is unknown.

TCRdb re-called the 5' RACE reads through MiXCR, storing one row per CDR3 protein. The sample records approximately 220,000 distinct CDR3 sequences, around 20% being singletons. Sequencing was carried out using blood, either unsorted or a sorted T cell fraction (not recorded which). The sequence was collected from a male donor with ankylosing spondylitis. The chain combines TRBV20-1 with TRBJ2-3; tentatively, D is TRBD2 (5 bases). Written as DNA, the CDR3 is TGCAGTGCTAGAGATCGGGGTTTTCCAGATACGCAGTATTTT. It codes for CSARDRGFPDTQYF.